The 22 T cell receptor beta chains reported below all come from one sample, sequenced in a study of blood T cell repertoires in COVID-19. Profiled with immunoSEQ multiplex PCR; TCRdb holds only in-frame clones, not every one. The table records around 250,000 clones, under 90% of them present only once. Sequenced material: PBMCs or T cells enriched from blood (not recorded which). Receptor source: a man between 18 and 35 years old who had recovered from COVID-19.

J is TRBJ2-2 and V is TRBV12-5; D gene ambiguous. CDR3 length equals 13 residues. Trimming removed 0 bases from V and 6 bases from J, with 5 bases in between. CDR1 and CDR2 (germline): LGHNT, FRNRAP. The CDR3 bases are TGTGCTAGTGGTTTGGTACGGGCCGGGGAGCTGTTTTTT. It is translated as CASGLVRAGELFF.

This sequence joins TRBV7-2 and TRBJ2-7; no clear D. Per germline, CDR1 SGHTA and CDR2 FQGNSA. The CDR3 sequence is 14 residues long. With 1 base removed from V and 1 base from J, the gap between germline ends came to 8 bases. CDR3 coding DNA: TGTGCCAGCAGCTTAGTATCCGGGTCCTACGAGCAGTACTTC. It specifies CASSLVSGSYEQYF.

The chain joins TRBV15 to TRBJ1-5; D gene uncertain. The V gene lost 5 bases and the J gene lost 7 bases, with 12 bases spanning the gap. From germline, CDR1 is LNHNV and CDR2 YYDKDF (reference sequence). The length of the CDR3 is 13 residues. The CDR3 nucleotides read TGTGCCACCAGCCTAGTCGAACGACAGCCCCAGCATTTT. Encoded protein: CATSLVERQPQHF.

The V gene is TRBV6-1, the J gene TRBJ1-5, with D uncertain. Germline CDR1 MNHNS, CDR2 SASEGT. This CDR3 spans 14 amino acids. Trimming removed 3 bases from V and 4 bases from J, with 10 bases in between. For the CDR3, the DNA is TGTGCCAGCAGTGATCAGGCTCTAAATCAGCCCCAGCATTTT. Amino acid sequence: CASSDQALNQPQHF.

The chain employs TRBV5-1 and TRBJ1-1, with 7 nucleotides matching TRBD1. Per the germline V gene, CDR1 is SGHRS and CDR2 is YFSETQ. The CDR3 has 16 residues. With V trimmed by 3 bases and J by 5 bases, 13 bases remained unmatched. The CDR3 loop is CASSSGTEVSGTEAFF. In DNA form, the CDR3 reads TGCGCCAGCAGCTCTGGGACAGAGGTATCGGGTACTGAAGCTTTCTTT.

The chain combines TRBV7-3 with TRBJ2-4; 9 bases line up with TRBD2. Trimming at V came to 4 bases and at J to 8 bases, leaving 6 bases not matched to a gene. There are 14 residues in the CDR3. The germline V gene has CDR1 SGHTA and CDR2 FQGTGA. CDR3 in amino acids: CASSSAGGPDIQYF. Written as DNA, the CDR3 is TGTGCCAGCAGCTCCGCGGGAGGGCCGGACATTCAGTACTTC.

V is TRBV10-2 and J is TRBJ1-1, with a possible D match to TRBD1 (5 bases). The germline CDR1 and CDR2 sequences are WSHSY and SAAADI. The CDR3 totals 15 residues. V was cut by 7 bases and J by 1 base, with 16 bases left in between. CDR3 coding DNA: TGCGCCAGCAAAGCCATAGACAGAGCGAACACTGAAGCTTTCTTT. Its translation: CASKAIDRANTEAFF.

The V gene is TRBV4-1, the J gene TRBJ1-2; D is unclear. This CDR3 is 13 amino acids long. The V gene lost 0 bases and the J gene lost 4 bases, with 6 bases spanning the gap. The germline CDR1 and CDR2 sequences are MGHRA and YSYEKL. The CDR3 sequence is CASSQERAYGYTF. The CDR3 DNA is TGCGCCAGCAGCCAAGAGCGCGCCTATGGCTACACCTTC.

This chain uses TRBV19 with TRBJ1-6, with D possibly TRBD1 on 5 matching bases. The V end was cut by 1 base, the J end by 10 bases, with 17 bases between. In germline, CDR1 is LNHDA, CDR2 SQIVND (reference sequence). The length of the CDR3 is 16 residues. The CDR3 sequence: CASSIGGQNLRSPLHF. The DNA of the CDR3 is TGTGCCAGTAGTATAGGGGGCCAGAACTTACGGTCACCCCTCCACTTT.

The gene calls are TRBV7-2 and TRBJ1-1; no clear D gene. V lost 1 base, J lost 0 bases, and 9 bases lay in between. This CDR3 has 15 amino acids. Germline CDR1 SGHTA, CDR2 FQGNSA. The CDR3 nucleotides are TGTGCCAGCAGCTTAGGGACTGGGCTGAACACTGAAGCTTTCTTT. The encoded protein is CASSLGTGLNTEAFF.

V gene TRBV3-1 (or the pseudogene TRBV3-2) combines with J gene TRBJ2-7, with TRBD2 identical over 9 bases. Germline V gene data show CDR1 as LGHDT and CDR2 as YNNKEL (reference sequence). J lost 0 bases, V lost 4 bases, and 19 bases had no gene match. This CDR3 has 20 amino acids. CDR3 amino acids: CASSPPPREGRARSSYEQYF. In nucleotides, the CDR3 is TGTGCCAGCAGCCCCCCCCCGCGGGAGGGCCGTGCTCGGAGCTCCTACGAGCAGTACTTC.

A remark on this clone: The sample holds other DNA sequences that translate to the same CDR3. The rearrangement joins TRBV27 to TRBJ2-7, with TRBD1 matching 10 bases. The CDR3 has 15 amino acids. The V gene's germline CDR1 is MNHEY and CDR2 SMNVEV (reference sequence). V gave up 5 bases and J gave up 5 bases; unmatched junction bases: 9. The CDR3 loop reads CASSLSRDRGHEQYF. In DNA, the CDR3 is TGTGCCAGCAGTCTTAGCCGGGACAGGGGCCACGAGCAGTACTTC.

V and J are TRBV29-1 and TRBJ2-3; TRBD2 agrees at 11 bases. The CDR3 length is 15 residues. CDR1 and CDR2 (germline): SQVTM, ANQGSEA. V was clipped by 2 bases and J by 4 bases; unmatched bases: 5. The chain's CDR3 is CSVERLAGGPDTQYF. The DNA for the CDR3 is TGCAGCGTTGAACGGCTAGCGGGGGGCCCAGATACGCAGTATTTT.

V and J are TRBV10-3 and TRBJ1-1, with D possibly being TRBD1 (6 bases). In germline, CDR1 is ENHRY, CDR2 SYGVKD. V shed 7 bases and J shed 6 bases, with 15 bases lying between them. The CDR3 is made up of 13 amino acids. The CDR3 loop reads CAIKSGDYSEAFF. CDR3 in DNA: TGTGCCATCAAGTCAGGGGACTATTCTGAAGCTTTCTTT.

The J gene is TRBJ2-5, the V gene TRBV5-1, with D possibly matching TRBD2 (6 bases). Germline V gene sequence: CDR1 SGHRS, CDR2 YFSETQ. CDR3 length equals 13 residues. Trimming removed 7 bases from V and 4 bases from J, with 14 bases in between. The CDR3 spells CASLPSGGETQYF. The CDR3 coding sequence is TGCGCCAGCTTGCCTTCCGGGGGAGAGACCCAGTACTTC.

The chain couples TRBV5-1 to TRBJ1-5; D perhaps matches TRBD1 (6 bases). The germline V and J ends were trimmed by 0 bases and 3 bases, with 10 bases remaining between them. This CDR3 region has 15 residues. CDR1 SGHRS and CDR2 YFSETQ come from the germline V gene. CDR3 bases: TGCGCCAGCAGCTTGGGGACAGAAATCAATCAGCCCCAGCATTTT. This codes for CASSLGTEINQPQHF.

This rearrangement joins TRBV3-1 (or the pseudogene TRBV3-2) to TRBJ2-5; 12 bases line up with TRBD1. CDR1 and CDR2 from the germline V gene are LGHDT and YNNKEL (reference sequence). The V segment lost 6 bases and the J segment 5 bases; nucleotides outside the gene matches: 7. CDR3 length: 15 residues. The DNA of the CDR3 is TGTGCCAGCAGGCTGGGGACAGGGGGCTTCGAGACCCAGTACTTC. Its protein is CASRLGTGGFETQYF.

CDR3 amino acids: CASSQEAFYEQYF. The CDR3 DNA reads as TGTGCCAGCAGCCAAGAGGCCTTCTACGAGCAGTACTTC. The V call is TRBV3-1 (or the pseudogene TRBV3-2), the J call TRBJ2-7; no definite D call. V lost 0 bases, J lost 3 bases, and 6 bases lay in between. From germline, CDR1 is LGHDT and CDR2 YNNKEL (reference sequence). The CDR3 spans 13 residues.

This clone was counted a single time. The genes are TRBV27 and TRBJ2-7; 8 nucleotides align to TRBD2. CDR1 and CDR2 from the germline V gene are MNHEY and SMNVEV (reference sequence). The CDR3 is made up of 13 amino acids. Losses at the gene ends were 5 bases for V and 2 bases for J; bases not matched to a gene: 2. The DNA for the CDR3 is TGTGCCAGCAGTCTAGCGGGCCCCTACGAGCAGTACTTC. It specifies CASSLAGPYEQYF.

The V and J genes are TRBV4-1 and TRBJ2-7; maybe TRBD2 (5 bases). This CDR3 is built from 14 residues. The germline V and J ends were trimmed by 0 bases and 6 bases, with 12 bases remaining between them. CDR1 MGHRA and CDR2 YSYEKL come from the germline V gene. CDR3 bases: TGCGCCAGCAGCCAAGATCGGGAACCCGCCGAGCAGTACTTC. Its protein product is CASSQDREPAEQYF.

This chain's CDR3 is CAWSPRGDWNQPQHF. The CDR3 DNA is TGTGCCTGGAGCCCCAGGGGTGACTGGAATCAGCCCCAGCATTTT. The rearrangement uses TRBV30 and TRBJ1-5, with a possible D match to TRBD1 (6 bases). Trimming stripped 3 bases from V and 4 bases from J, with 16 bases between. The CDR3 loop spans 15 amino acids. Germline V lookup: CDR1 GTSNPN, CDR2 SVGIG (reference sequence). The whole variable domain, filled in from reference TRBV30 and TRBJ1-5, reads SQTIHQWPATLVQPVGSPLSLECTVEGTSNPNLYWYRQAAGRGLQLLFYSVGIGQISSEVPQNLSASRPQDRQFILSSKKLLLSDSGFYLCAWSPRGDWNQPQHFGDGTRLSIL.

Only one count was recorded for this clone. The chain recombines TRBV9 with TRBJ1-1, with 8 bases lining up with TRBD1. CDR3 length: 15 amino acids. Unmatched junction bases numbered 5, after V lost 3 bases and J lost 1 base. Per germline, CDR1 SGDLS and CDR2 YYNGEE. CDR3 in DNA: TGTGCCAGCAGCGCCCATGGACAGGGGAACACTGAAGCTTTCTTT. As protein: CASSAHGQGNTEAFF. The full variable domain, its missing parts supplied by reference TRBV9 and TRBJ1-1, is DSGVTQTPKHLITATGQRVTLRCSPRSGDLSVYWYQQSLDQGLQFLIQYYNGEERAKGNILERFSAQQFPDLHSELNLSSLELGDSALYFCASSAHGQGNTEAFFGQGTRLTVV.